This T cell receptor (beta chain) was profiled in a study of T cell responses to AZD1222 COVID-19 vaccine. Method: immunoSEQ multiplex PCR; TCRdb's copy keeps in-frame clones and lacks some. The data hold about 120,000 clones, with 85% to 90% observed a single time. The starting material was peripheral blood, obtained 28 days after the second AZD1222 dose. This sequence was found in an adult who received the AZD1222 COVID-19 vaccine.

Here the CDR3 reads CSVAPGGSGNEQFF. The CDR3 nucleotides read TGCAGCGTTGCCCCGGGGGGTAGCGGCAATGAGCAGTTCTTC. The chain joins TRBV29-1 to TRBJ2-1, with 7 bases lining up with TRBD2. The germline CDR1 and CDR2 sequences are SQVTM and ANQGSEA. The trim removed 4 bases at V and 6 bases at J, leaving 9 bases unmatched. The CDR3 extends over 14 amino acids.